This TCR beta chain was found in a study of blood T cell repertoires in COVID-19 (dated by TCRdb to the early 2020s). Background on the whole study: Samples from collaborators originated in the United States, Italy and Spain and spanned both the acute and convalescent phases of COVID-19. The prospective study material was composed of cDNA or gDNA derived from T cells, B-cell-depleted T cells, or PBMCs. Deeply sampled blood TCRbeta repertoires from subjects exposed to, actively infected with, or recovered from COVID-19 were included in the dataset. The repertoires were released in a freely available public database meant as a resource for research on the immune response to SARS-CoV-2. Samples came from the ongoing ImmuneRACE study (first 160 participants) plus 1,254 subjects from 6 global collaborators. Nearly every sample came with metadata listing a de-identified subject ID, COVID-19 status, age in years and sex. Where HLA class I and class II types were available, the types were taken from metadata supplied by the sample provider, not from assay-based typing. Study-wide findings and limitations: The quantity of clinical and demographic metadata differed by source and by participant and was supplied without curation.

TCRbeta CDR3 regions were amplified from genomic DNA by means of the immunoSEQ Assay, a bias-controlled multiplex PCR. Under the source paper's analysis protocol: The number of nucleated cells in each sample was estimated by amplification of reference gene primers within the assay. Sequence reads were collapsed and filtered to measure the absolute abundance of every unique TCRbeta CDR3 rearrangement. For each sample, productive Simpson clonality was calculated by taking the square root of Simpson's diversity index across productive rearrangements. The source is immuneACCESS, and TCRdb retained only in-frame sequences with V and J called. Part of the clones is not carried over; for the studies checked, unresolved V genes explain less than half of this, and the remainder is unexplained. Clone size and the V and J calls come from that table; the DNA yielded D and trimming. Within this sample are tens of thousands of clones, with 75% to 85% of them counted one time only. The biggest ten clones account for approximately 30% of the sample.

Whole blood was collected in K2EDTA tubes by collaborating institutions according to the institutions' own protocols. Collaborator samples were shipped for TCRbeta analysis as frozen whole blood, isolated PBMCs, or DNA extracted from either sample type. This clone was recorded only once. Its antigen target is currently unknown. Nothing much larger sits one base from this clone, and base qualities are not available. The receptor's source is a human donor in a cohort sampled during active COVID-19. Sequencing was performed on peripheral blood.

The CDR3 protein: CASRERRRGHQPQHF. The nucleotide sequence is given as TGTGCCAGCCGGGAAAGGCGCAGGGGGCATCAGCCCCAGCATTTT. Rearrangement joined TRBV7-2 to TRBJ1-5; 8 central nucleotides agree with TRBD1. As encoded in the germline V gene, CDR1 is SGHTA while CDR2 is FQGNSA. Ends trimmed: V by 8 bases, J by 5 bases; bases unmatched to a gene: 11. From the cysteine up to the phenylalanine, the CDR3 has a length of 15 residues. Only the CDR3 part of the read is kept: 45 bases, read in frame from the first base.